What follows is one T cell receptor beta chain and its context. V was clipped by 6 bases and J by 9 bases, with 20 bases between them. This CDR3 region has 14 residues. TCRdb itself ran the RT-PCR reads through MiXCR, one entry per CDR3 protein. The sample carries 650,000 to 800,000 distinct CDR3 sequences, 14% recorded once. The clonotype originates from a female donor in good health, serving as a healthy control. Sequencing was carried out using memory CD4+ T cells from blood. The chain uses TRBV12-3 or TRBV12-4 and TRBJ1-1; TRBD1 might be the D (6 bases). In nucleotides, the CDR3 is TGTGCCAGCAGACGAGCGCAGGGGCTTGTGCAAGCTTTCTTT. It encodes CASRRAQGLVQAFF.